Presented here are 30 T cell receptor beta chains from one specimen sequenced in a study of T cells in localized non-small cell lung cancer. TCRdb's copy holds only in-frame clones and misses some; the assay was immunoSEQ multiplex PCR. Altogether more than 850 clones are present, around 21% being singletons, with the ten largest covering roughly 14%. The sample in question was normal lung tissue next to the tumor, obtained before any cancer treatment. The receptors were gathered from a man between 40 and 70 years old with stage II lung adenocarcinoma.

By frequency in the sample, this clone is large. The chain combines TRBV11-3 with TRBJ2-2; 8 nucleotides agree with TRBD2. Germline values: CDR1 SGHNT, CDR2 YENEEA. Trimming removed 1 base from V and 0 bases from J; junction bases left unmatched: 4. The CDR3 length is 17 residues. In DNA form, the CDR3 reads TGTGCCAGCAGCTTAGTTAGCGGGACGACGAACACCGGGGAGCTGTTTTTT. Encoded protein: CASSLVSGTTNTGELFF.

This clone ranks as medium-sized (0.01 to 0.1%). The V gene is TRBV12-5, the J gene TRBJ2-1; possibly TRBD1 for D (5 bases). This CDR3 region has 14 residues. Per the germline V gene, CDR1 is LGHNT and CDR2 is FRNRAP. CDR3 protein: CATAGHLSYNEQFF. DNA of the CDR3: TGTGCCACCGCAGGACACCTCTCCTACAATGAGCAGTTCTTC.

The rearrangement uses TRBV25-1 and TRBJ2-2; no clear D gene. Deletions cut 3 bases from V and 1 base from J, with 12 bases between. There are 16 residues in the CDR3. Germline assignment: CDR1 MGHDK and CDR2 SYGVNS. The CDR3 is CASSDFEVGNTGELFF. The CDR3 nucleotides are TGTGCCAGCAGTGATTTCGAGGTTGGGAACACCGGGGAGCTGTTTTTT.

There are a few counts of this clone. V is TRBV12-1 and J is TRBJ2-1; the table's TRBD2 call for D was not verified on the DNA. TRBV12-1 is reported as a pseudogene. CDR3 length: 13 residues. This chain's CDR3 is CARTSGSYNEQFF. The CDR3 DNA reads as TGTGCCCGGACTAGCGGGAGCTACAATGAGCAGTTCTTC.

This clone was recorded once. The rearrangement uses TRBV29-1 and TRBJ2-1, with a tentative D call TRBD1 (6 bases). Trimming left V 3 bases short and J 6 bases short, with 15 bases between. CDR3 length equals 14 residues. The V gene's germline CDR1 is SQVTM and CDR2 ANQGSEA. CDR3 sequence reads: CSVDGSGVSNEQFF. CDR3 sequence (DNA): TGCAGCGTTGATGGGTCAGGGGTTTCCAATGAGCAGTTCTTC.

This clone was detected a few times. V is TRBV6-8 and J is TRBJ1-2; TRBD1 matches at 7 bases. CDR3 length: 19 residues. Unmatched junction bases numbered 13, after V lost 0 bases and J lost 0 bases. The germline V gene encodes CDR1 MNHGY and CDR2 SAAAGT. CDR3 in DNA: TGTGCCAGCAGTTACTCCACCCTACCAGGGACAGCTTCTAACTATGGCTACACCTTC. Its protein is CASSYSTLPGTASNYGYTF.

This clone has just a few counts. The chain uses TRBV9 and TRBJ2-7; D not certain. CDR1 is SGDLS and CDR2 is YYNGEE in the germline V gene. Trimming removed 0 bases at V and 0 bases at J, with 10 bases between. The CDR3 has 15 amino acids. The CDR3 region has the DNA TGTGCCAGCAGCGTAGGGGTAGGGCCCTCCTACGAGCAGTACTTC. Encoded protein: CASSVGVGPSYEQYF.

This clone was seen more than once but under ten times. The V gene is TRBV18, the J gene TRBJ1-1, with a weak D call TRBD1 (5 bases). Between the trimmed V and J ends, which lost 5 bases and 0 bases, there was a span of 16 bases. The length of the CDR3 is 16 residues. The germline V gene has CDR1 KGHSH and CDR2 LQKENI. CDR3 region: CASSDKLGRVNTEAFF. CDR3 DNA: TGTGCCAGCTCAGACAAACTTGGCAGGGTGAACACTGAAGCTTTCTTT.

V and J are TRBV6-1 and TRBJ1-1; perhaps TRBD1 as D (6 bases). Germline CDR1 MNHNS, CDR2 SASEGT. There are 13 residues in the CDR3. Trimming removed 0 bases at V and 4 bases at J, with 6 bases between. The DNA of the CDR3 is TGTGCCAGCAGTGAAGCAGGGGGCACTGAAGCTTTCTTT. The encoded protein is CASSEAGGTEAFF.

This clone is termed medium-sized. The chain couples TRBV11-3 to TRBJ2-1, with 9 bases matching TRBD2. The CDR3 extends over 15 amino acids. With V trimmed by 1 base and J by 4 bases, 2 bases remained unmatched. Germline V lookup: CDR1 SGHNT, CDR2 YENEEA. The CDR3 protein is CASSLGLAEYNEQFF. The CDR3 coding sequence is TGTGCCAGCAGCTTAGGACTAGCGGAATACAATGAGCAGTTCTTC.

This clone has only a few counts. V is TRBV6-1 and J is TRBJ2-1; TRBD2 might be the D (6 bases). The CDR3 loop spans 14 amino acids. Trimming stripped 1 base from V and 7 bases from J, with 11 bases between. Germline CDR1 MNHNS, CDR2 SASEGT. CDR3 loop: CASSEEEGSNEQFF. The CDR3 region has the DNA TGTGCCAGCAGTGAAGAGGAGGGTTCGAATGAGCAGTTCTTC.

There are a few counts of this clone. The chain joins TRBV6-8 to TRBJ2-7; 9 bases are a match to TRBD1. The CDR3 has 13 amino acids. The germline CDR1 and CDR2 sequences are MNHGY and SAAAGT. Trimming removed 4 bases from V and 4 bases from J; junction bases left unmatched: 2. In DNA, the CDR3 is TGTGCCAGCAGTTGGACAGGGGAGTACGAGCAGTACTTC. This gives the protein CASSWTGEYEQYF.

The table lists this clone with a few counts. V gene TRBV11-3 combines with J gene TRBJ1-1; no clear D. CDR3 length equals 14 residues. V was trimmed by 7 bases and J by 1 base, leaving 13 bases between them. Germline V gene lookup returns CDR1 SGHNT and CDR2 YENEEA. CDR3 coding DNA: TGTGCCAGCAACGCTCCCCCCGGGAACACTGAAGCTTTCTTT. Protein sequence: CASNAPPGNTEAFF.

The CDR3 DNA sequence: TGTGCCAGTAGCGAACAGGGAAGCTCCTATAATTCACCCCTCCACTTT. Translation: CASSEQGSSYNSPLHF. V and J are TRBV19 and TRBJ1-6; possibly TRBD1 for D (6 bases). The CDR3 length is 16 residues. Germline lookup yields CDR1 LNHDA and CDR2 SQIVND (reference sequence). The germline V and J ends were trimmed by 6 bases and 0 bases, with 12 bases remaining between them. Full variable domain (outside the CDR3, taken from reference TRBV19 and TRBJ1-6): DGGITQSPKYLFRKEGQNVTLSCEQNLNHDAMYWYRQDPGQGLRLIYYSQIVNDFQKGDIAEGYSVSREKKESFPLTVTSAQKNPTAFYLCASSEQGSSYNSPLHFGNGTRLTVT.

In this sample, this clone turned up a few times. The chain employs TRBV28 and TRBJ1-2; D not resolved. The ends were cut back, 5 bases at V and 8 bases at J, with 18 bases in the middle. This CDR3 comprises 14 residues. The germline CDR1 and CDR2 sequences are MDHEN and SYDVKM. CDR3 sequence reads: CASSPSSLGYGYTF. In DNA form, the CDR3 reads TGTGCCAGCAGTCCCTCCTCTCTCGGGTACGGCTACACCTTC.

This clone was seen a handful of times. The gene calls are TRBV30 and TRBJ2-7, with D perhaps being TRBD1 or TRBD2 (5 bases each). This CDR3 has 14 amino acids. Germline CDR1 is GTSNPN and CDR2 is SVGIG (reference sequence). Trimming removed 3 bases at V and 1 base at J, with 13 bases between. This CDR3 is CAWRPLGGSYEQYF. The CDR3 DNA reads TGTGCCTGGAGGCCCCTTGGGGGATCCTACGAGCAGTACTTC.

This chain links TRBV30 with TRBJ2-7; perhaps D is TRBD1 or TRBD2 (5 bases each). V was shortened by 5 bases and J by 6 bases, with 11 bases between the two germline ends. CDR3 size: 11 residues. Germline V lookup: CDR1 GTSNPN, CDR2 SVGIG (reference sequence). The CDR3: CAWGTVGEQYF. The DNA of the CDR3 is TGTGCCTGGGGGACGGTCGGCGAGCAGTACTTC.

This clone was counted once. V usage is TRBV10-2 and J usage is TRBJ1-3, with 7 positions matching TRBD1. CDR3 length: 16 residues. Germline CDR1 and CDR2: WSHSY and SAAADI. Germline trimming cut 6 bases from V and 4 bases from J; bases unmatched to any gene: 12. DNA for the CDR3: TGCGCCAGCAGGAGACAGGGCGGAGGGAAAGGAAACACCATATATTTT. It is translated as CASRRQGGGKGNTIYF.

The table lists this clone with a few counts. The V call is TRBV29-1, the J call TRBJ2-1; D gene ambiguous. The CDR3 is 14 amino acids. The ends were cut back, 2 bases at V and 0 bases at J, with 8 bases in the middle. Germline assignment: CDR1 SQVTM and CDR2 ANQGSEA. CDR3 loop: CSVELVNSYNEQFF. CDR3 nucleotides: TGCAGCGTTGAACTAGTAAACTCCTACAATGAGCAGTTCTTC.

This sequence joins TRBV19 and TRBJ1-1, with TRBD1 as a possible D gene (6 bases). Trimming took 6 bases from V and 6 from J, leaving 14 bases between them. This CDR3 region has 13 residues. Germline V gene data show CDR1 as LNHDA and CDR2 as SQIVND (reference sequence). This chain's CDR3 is CASRDSGISEAFF. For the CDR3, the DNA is TGTGCCAGTAGGGACAGTGGTATATCTGAAGCTTTCTTT.

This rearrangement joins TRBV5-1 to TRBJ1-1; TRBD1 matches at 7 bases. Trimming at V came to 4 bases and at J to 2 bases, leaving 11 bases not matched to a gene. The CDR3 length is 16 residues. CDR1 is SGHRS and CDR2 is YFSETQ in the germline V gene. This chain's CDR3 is CASSGGQKDFNTEAFF. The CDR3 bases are TGCGCCAGCAGCGGGGGACAGAAAGATTTCAACACTGAAGCTTTCTTT.

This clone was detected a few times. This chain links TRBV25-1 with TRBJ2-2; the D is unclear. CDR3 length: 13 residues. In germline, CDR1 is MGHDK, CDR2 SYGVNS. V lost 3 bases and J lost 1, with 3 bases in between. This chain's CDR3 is CASSDRNTGELFF. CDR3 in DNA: TGTGCCAGCAGTGACAGGAACACCGGGGAGCTGTTTTTT. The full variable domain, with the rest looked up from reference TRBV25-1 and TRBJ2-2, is EADIYQTPRYLVIGTGKKITLECSQTMGHDKMYWYQQDPGMELHLIHYSYGVNSTEKGDLSSESTVSRIRTEHFPLTLESARPSHTSQYLCASSDRNTGELFFGEGSRLTVL.

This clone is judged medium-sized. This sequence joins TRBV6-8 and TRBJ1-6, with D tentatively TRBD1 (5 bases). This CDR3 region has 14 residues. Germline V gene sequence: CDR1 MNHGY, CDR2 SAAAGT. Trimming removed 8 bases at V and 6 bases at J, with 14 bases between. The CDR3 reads CASWQGVFNSPLHF. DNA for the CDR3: TGTGCCAGCTGGCAGGGAGTCTTTAATTCACCCCTCCACTTT.

CDR3 DNA: TGTGCCAGCAGCCCAGTGGCGGGAAACTACGAGCAGTACTTC. This codes for CASSPVAGNYEQYF. V and J are TRBV11-3 and TRBJ2-7; D may be TRBD2 (6 bases). Germline V gene sequence: CDR1 SGHNT, CDR2 YENEEA. Trimming shortened V by 5 bases and J by 3 bases, and 14 bases separated the two germline ends. This CDR3 has 14 amino acids.

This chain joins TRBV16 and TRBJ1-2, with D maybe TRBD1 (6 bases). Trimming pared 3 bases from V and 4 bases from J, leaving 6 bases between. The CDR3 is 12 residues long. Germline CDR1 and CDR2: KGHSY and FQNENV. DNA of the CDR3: TGTGCCAGCAGCCAGGACAGCTATGGCTACACCTTC. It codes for CASSQDSYGYTF.

The CDR3 coding sequence is TGTGCCAGCAGCGGACAGGTTACAGGTTACAATGAGCAGTTCTTC. It specifies CASSGQVTGYNEQFF. The chain recombines TRBV11-3 with TRBJ2-1; 7 nucleotides match TRBD1. V dropped 5 bases and J dropped 4; count of bases not matched to a gene: 8. This CDR3 contains 15 residues. Germline V gene sequence: CDR1 SGHNT, CDR2 YENEEA.

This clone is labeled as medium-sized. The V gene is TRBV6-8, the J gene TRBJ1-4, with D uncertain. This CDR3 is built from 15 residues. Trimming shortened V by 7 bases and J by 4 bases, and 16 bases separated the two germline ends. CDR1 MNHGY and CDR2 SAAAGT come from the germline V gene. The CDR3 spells CASTLMTANNEKLFF. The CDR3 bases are TGTGCCAGCACTTTAATGACGGCCAATAATGAAAAACTGTTTTTT.

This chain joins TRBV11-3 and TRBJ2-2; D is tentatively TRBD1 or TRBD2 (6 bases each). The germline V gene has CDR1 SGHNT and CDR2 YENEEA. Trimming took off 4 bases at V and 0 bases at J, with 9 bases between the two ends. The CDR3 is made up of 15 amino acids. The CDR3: CASSSGGPNTGELFF. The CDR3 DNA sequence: TGTGCCAGCAGCTCTGGGGGGCCGAACACCGGGGAGCTGTTTTTT.

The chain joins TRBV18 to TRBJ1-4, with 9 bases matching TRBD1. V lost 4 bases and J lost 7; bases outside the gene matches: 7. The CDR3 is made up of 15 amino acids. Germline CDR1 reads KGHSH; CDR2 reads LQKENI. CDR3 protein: CASSQVQGAGEKLFF. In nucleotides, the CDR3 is TGTGCCAGCTCACAGGTACAGGGGGCCGGTGAAAAACTGTTTTTT.

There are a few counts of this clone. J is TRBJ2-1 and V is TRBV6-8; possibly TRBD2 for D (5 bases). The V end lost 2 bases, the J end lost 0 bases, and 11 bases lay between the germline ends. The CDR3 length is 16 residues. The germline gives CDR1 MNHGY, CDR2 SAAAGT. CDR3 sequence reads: CASSYASGSSYNEQFF. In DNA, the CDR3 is TGTGCCAGCAGTTACGCGTCGGGGAGCTCCTACAATGAGCAGTTCTTC.